Below, one T cell receptor (beta chain) is given with its context. An end of the junction differs from the germline gene, which may be a read error. Assay: immunoSEQ multiplex PCR; the TCRdb copy retains only in-frame clones and omits some. This sample has around 54,000 clones, with approximately 94% found just once. These data are taken from a study of technical replicates of blood from a handful of donors. This CDR3 has 15 amino acids. Germline values: CDR1 SSHAT, CDR2 FNYEAQ (reference sequence). Material for sequencing was T cells isolated from PBMCs. The sequence was collected from a human donor in good health. The chain recombines TRBV7-7 with TRBJ2-2, with 9 bases fitting TRBD1. CDR3 nucleotide sequence: TGTGCTAGCAGCTTAGCGGACAGGGGTTCGGGGGAGCTGTTTTTT. Translation: CASSLADRGSGELFF.